A selection of T cell receptor beta chains follows, all from one sample in a study of cytotoxic CD8 clonotypes in ibrutinib-treated CLL. Data came from immunoSEQ multiplex PCR; TCRdb stores just in-frame clones and leaves some out. The sample lists roughly 58,000 clones, roughly 58% occurring once. The sample in question was PBMCs, obtained at disease progression, from a patient treated with ibrutinib. The receptor source for this set is a human donor with chronic lymphocytic leukemia. CDR3s include the opening cysteine and the closing phenylalanine or tryptophan. A D gene is named only where the DNA matches it firmly. The listing skips clone size in some rows; elsewhere it reads once, few, many or a size class.

V gene,CDR3 length,clone size,D gene,J gene,CDR3 DNA,CDR3 protein
TRBV6-1,17,-,-,TRBJ1-4,TGTGCCAGCAGCGAATTCAGCACGACCCCATATAATGAAAAACTGTTTTTT,CASSEFSTTPYNEKLFF
TRBV19,15,-,-,TRBJ1-4,TGTGCCAGTAGCCGACGGGACCTTGGAAATGAAAAACTGTTTTTT,CASSRRDLGNEKLFF
TRBV6-4,15,-,TRBD1,TRBJ2-6,TGTGCCAGCAGTGAGGACAGGGGAGGGGCCAACGTCCTGACTTTC,CASSEDRGGANVLTF
TRBV19,15,-,TRBD2,TRBJ2-1,TGTGCCAGTAGTCCGGGACTAGCGGGTAGCTATGAGCAGTTCTTC,CASSPGLAGSYEQFF
TRBV4-3,13,-,-,TRBJ1-2,TGCGCCAGCAGCCTAGAGGGCCTTGGTGGCTACACCTTC,CASSLEGLGGYTF
TRBV4-3,16,few,-,TRBJ2-7,TGCGCCAGCAGCCAAGATGAGGGGGGGATGGGGTACGAGCAGTACTTC,CASSQDEGGMGYEQYF
TRBV11-3,15,few,TRBD2,TRBJ2-5,TGTGCCAGCAGCTTAAGGGGAGCGGGAAAAGAGACCCAGTACTTC,CASSLRGAGKETQYF
TRBV7-2,17,-,-,TRBJ2-2,TGTGCCAGCAGCATGCCGGGACATCCTCCGCGGACCGGGGAGCTGTTTTTT,CASSMPGHPPRTGELFF
TRBV7-9,14,-,-,TRBJ2-7,TGTGCCAGCAGCTTAAACTCCCAGGTCTACGAGCAGTACTTC,CASSLNSQVYEQYF
TRBV15,15,few,TRBD1,TRBJ1-2,TGTGCCACCAGCAGAGGGGACAGGGGGAACTATGGCTACACCTTC,CATSRGDRGNYGYTF
TRBV30,15,-,-,TRBJ2-7,TGTGCCTGGAGGGCCGCCGGGACCCCGCACTACGAGCAGTACTTC,CAWRAAGTPHYEQYF
TRBV9,16,-,-,TRBJ2-1,TGTGCCAGCAGCGTAGTAAGGGGATACTCCTACAATGAGCAGTTCTTC,CASSVVRGYSYNEQFF
TRBV15,15,-,TRBD1,TRBJ2-7,TGTGCCACCAGCGGAGGGGTTACAGGGGGTCGAGAGCAGTACTTC,CATSGGVTGGREQYF
TRBV7-9,15,-,TRBD1,TRBJ2-3,TGTGCCAGCAGCCCAGGGACAGGGGGCACAGATACGCAGTATTTT,CASSPGTGGTDTQYF
TRBV27,14,-,TRBD2,TRBJ2-7,TGTGCCAGCAGCCCCCCGGGACTAGCGGTCGAGCAGTACTTC,CASSPPGLAVEQYF
TRBV29-1,12,once,TRBD1,TRBJ1-2,TGCAGCGCCCAGGATGGGACAGATGGCTACACCTTC,CSAQDGTDGYTF
TRBV29-1,13,-,TRBD1,TRBJ2-7,TGCAGCGTCGTGACAGGGGTAGCCCACGAACAGTACTTC,CSVVTGVAHEQYF
TRBV4-1,15,once,TRBD2,TRBJ2-7,TGCGCCAGCAGCCGAACCGGGACTAGTTCCTACGAGCAGTACTTC,CASSRTGTSSYEQYF
TRBV18,14,once,-,TRBJ2-7,TGTGCCAGCTCACCTACCGACAGGGAGGGCGAGCAGTACTTC,CASSPTDREGEQYF
TRBV7-9,14,once,-,TRBJ1-2,TGTGCCAGCAGCCGAACCGACAGGAACTATGGCTACACCTTC,CASSRTDRNYGYTF
TRBV18,15,few,-,TRBJ2-7,TGTGCCAGCTCACCAAATCCGACCGGAACCTACGAGCAGTACTTC,CASSPNPTGTYEQYF
TRBV7-6,15,-,TRBD2,TRBJ2-1,TGTGCCAGCAGCTTAGTTGGTAGCGGGGCGGATGAGCAGTTCTTC,CASSLVGSGADEQFF
TRBV6-4,15,-,TRBD1,TRBJ1-2,TGTGCCAGCAGCCTACAAGCCGGGACAGCTTATGGCTACACCTTC,CASSLQAGTAYGYTF
TRBV11-2,15,-,TRBD1,TRBJ1-2,TGTGCCAGCAGCCGGTTGACAGGGAGCCTATGGGACTACACCTTC,CASSRLTGSLWDYTF
TRBV30,13,-,-,TRBJ2-3,TGTGCCTGGAGTAGGGTCGTTAGGGGGGAGCAGTATTTT,CAWSRVVRGEQYF
TRBV5-6,15,-,TRBD1,TRBJ2-7,TGTGCCAGCAGCTTGCCCGGGACAGGGCTCTACGAGCAGTACTTC,CASSLPGTGLYEQYF
TRBV11-1,15,-,-,TRBJ1-4,TGTGCCAGCAGCAACCACAGGGCCCGAGGCGAAAAACTGTTTTTT,CASSNHRARGEKLFF
TRBV19,14,-,TRBD2,TRBJ2-5,TGTGCCAGTAGCTCCAGCGGGGGGATAGGGTCCCAGTACTTC,CASSSSGGIGSQYF
TRBV19,13,few,-,TRBJ1-1,TGTGCCAGTAGTATCAAAGCCGTATCCGAAGCTTTCTTT,CASSIKAVSEAFF
TRBV4-1,16,-,TRBD2,TRBJ2-7,TGCGCCAGCAGCCATGATAGCGGGGGGTATATCTACGAGCAGTACTTC,CASSHDSGGYIYEQYF
TRBV4-2,16,-,-,TRBJ1-4,TGTGCCAGCAGCCGCAAACTTCATGGAGATTATGAAAAACTGTTTTTT,CASSRKLHGDYEKLFF
TRBV9,15,-,-,TRBJ2-5,TGTGCCAGCAGCCCTGACGGGACCTCTTTCTGGGCCCAGTACTTC,CASSPDGTSFWAQYF
TRBV6-1,14,-,-,TRBJ1-6,TGTGCCAGCAGACGGGTAGATAATAATTCACCCCTCCACTTT,CASRRVDNNSPLHF
TRBV19,14,few,TRBD1,TRBJ2-7,TGTGCCAGTAGTATTGGGACAGGGAGGCACGAGCAGTACTTC,CASSIGTGRHEQYF
TRBV18,15,few,-,TRBJ1-4,TGTGCCAGCTCACCACCCGGATTCGGGAATGAAAAACTGTTTTTT,CASSPPGFGNEKLFF
TRBV7-2,13,-,TRBD2,TRBJ2-2,TGTGCCAGCAGCTTAGCAGCGGGGGGGCCGGTGTTTTTT,CASSLAAGGPVFF
TRBV30,12,-,-,TRBJ2-1,TGTGCCTGGAGTCTCTTACGCGATGAGCAGTTCTTC,CAWSLLRDEQFF
TRBV20-1,11,many,-,TRBJ2-5,TGCAGTGCTAGAGATTGGGAGACCCAGTACTTC,CSARDWETQYF
TRBV30,13,-,-,TRBJ2-7,TGTGCCTGGAGTCCCCGGGTGGGTTACGAGCAGTACTTC,CAWSPRVGYEQYF
TRBV6-1,17,-,TRBD2,TRBJ2-1,TGTGCCAGCAGTGAAGCCCCGAGAGCGGGGTACAAGAATGAGCAGTTCTTC,CASSEAPRAGYKNEQFF
TRBV5-6,12,many,TRBD1,TRBJ2-7,TGTGCCAGCAGCGTAGGGACAGGGGTTACGTACTTC,CASSVGTGVTYF
TRBV10-3,15,-,TRBD1,TRBJ2-3,TGTGCCATCAGTGAAGGAGGACAGGTGGTAGATACGCAGTATTTT,CAISEGGQVVDTQYF
TRBV6-5,13,-,-,TRBJ1-5,TGTGCCAGCAGTTACGGGAGCAATCAGCCCCAGCATTTT,CASSYGSNQPQHF